The 30 T cell receptor beta chains reported below all come from one sample, sequenced in a study of cytomegalovirus exposure and HLA in healthy donors. PCR involved 60 Vbeta and 13 Jbeta primers. Here immunoSEQ multiplex PCR was the method, and the copy in TCRdb shows in-frame clones only, minus some. The repertoire holds over 100,000 clones, with roughly 80% as singletons. The sequencing sample was made of PBMCs. Receptors were obtained from a man aged 40-49 years in good health and CMV-seronegative.

The CDR3 spells CASSLSLQEAFF. The CDR3 region has the DNA TGTGCCAGCAGCCTGAGCTTACAGGAAGCTTTCTTT. The chain couples TRBV7-9 to TRBJ1-1; no definite D call. Looked up from germline, CDR1 is SEHNR and CDR2 is FQNEAQ (reference sequence). V was clipped by 5 bases and J by 8 bases, with 12 bases between them. This CDR3 comprises 12 residues. Filled out from reference TRBV7-9 and TRBJ1-1, the complete variable domain reads DTGVSQNPRHKITKRGQNVTFRCDPISEHNRLYWYRQTLGQGPEFLTYFQNEAQLEKSRLLSDRFSAERPKGSFSTLEIQRTEQGDSAMYLCASSLSLQEAFFGQGTRLTVV.

This chain links TRBV5-3 with TRBJ2-7; 8 bases line up with TRBD1. TRBV5-3 is known as an ORF, though its function is uncertain. CDR3 length: 18 residues. With 4 bases clipped from V and 4 bases from J, the junction kept 19 bases outside the gene matches. The CDR3 loop reads CARSESSGQGMEVYEQYF. CDR3 in DNA: TGTGCCAGAAGCGAGTCCAGCGGACAGGGAATGGAGGTGTACGAGCAGTACTTC.

The genes are TRBV7-9 and TRBJ1-1; D is perhaps TRBD1 (5 bases). The CDR3 loop spans 12 amino acids. V lost 4 bases to trimming and J lost 5 bases, with 8 bases between them. In germline, CDR1 is SEHNR, CDR2 FQNEAQ (reference sequence). The CDR3 sequence is CASSSGGTEAFF. CDR3 nucleotides: TGTGCCAGCAGCTCCGGGGGGACTGAAGCTTTCTTT.

As to this clone: The junction shows a germline mismatch at one end, possibly a read error. V is TRBV7-7 and J is TRBJ2-5; TRBD2 matches 10 bases. CDR3 size: 14 residues. Germline values: CDR1 SSHAT, CDR2 FNYEAQ (reference sequence). DNA for the CDR3: TGTGCTAGCAGCCCTAGCGGGAGCTGGGAGACCCAGTACTTC. Translation gives CASSPSGSWETQYF.

The chain links TRBV7-9 to TRBJ2-5; unclear D gene. TRBJ2-7 matches the DNA end more closely, so the J call is doubtful. This CDR3 is 13 amino acids long. Looked up from germline, CDR1 is SEHNR and CDR2 is FQNEAQ (reference sequence). CDR3 loop: CASSPRSNYEQYF. CDR3 nucleotide sequence: TGTGCCAGCAGCCCCCGTAGTAACTACGAGCAGTACTTC.

Details on this clone: A read error may produce the germline difference seen at one junction end. V gene TRBV5-1 combines with J gene TRBJ2-2, with D possibly TRBD2 on 6 matching bases. Germline V gene sequence: CDR1 SGHRS, CDR2 YFSETQ. This CDR3 spans 14 amino acids. CDR3 sequence reads: CASSPRRDGGELFF. In DNA form, the CDR3 reads TGCGCCAGCAGCCCCCGTAGGGACGGCGGGGAGTTGTTTTTT.

The chain employs TRBV5-4 and TRBJ2-3, with 14 bases aligning to TRBD2. The CDR3 contains 15 residues. CDR1 SGHNT and CDR2 YYREEE come from the germline V gene (reference sequence). Trimming cost V 5 bases and J 6 bases; bases outside gene matches: 5. The CDR3 bases are TGTGCCAGCAGTTGGGGACTAGCGGGAGCGGATACGCAGTATTTT. Translated: CASSWGLAGADTQYF.

The chain links TRBV18 to TRBJ2-7; 8 bases fit TRBD1. The CDR3 covers 14 residues. The ends lost 5 bases at V and 5 bases at J; junction bases unmatched: 8. CDR1 is KGHSH and CDR2 is LQKENI in the germline V gene. CDR3 bases: TGTGCCAGCTCAGAGAGGGGACAGGACAACGAGCAGTACTTC. This encodes CASSERGQDNEQYF.

The sample holds one count of this clone. The V call is TRBV10-3, the J call TRBJ2-7; 7 bases fit TRBD2. Trimming cost V 10 bases and J 9 bases; bases outside gene matches: 15. CDR1 and CDR2 from the germline V gene are ENHRY and SYGVKD. The CDR3 covers 13 residues. The CDR3 sequence is CATVGLVQRVQYF. DNA for the CDR3: TGTGCCACCGTTGGACTAGTCCAAAGGGTGCAGTACTTC.

The CDR3 bases are TGTGCCAGCAGCTTAGGATTAGCGGGGGGTGGCGAGCAGTTCTTC. It translates to CASSLGLAGGGEQFF. The chain recombines TRBV7-9 with TRBJ2-1, with TRBD2 identical over 10 bases. The V segment lost 1 base and the J segment 10 bases; nucleotides outside the gene matches: 7. CDR1 and CDR2 from the germline V gene are SEHNR and FQNEAQ (reference sequence). The CDR3 has 15 amino acids.

The chain recombines TRBV6-5 with TRBJ1-2; D is perhaps TRBD1 (5 bases). CDR1 is MNHEY and CDR2 is SVGAGI in the germline V gene. The CDR3 is 14 residues long. V lost 3 bases, J lost 4 bases, and 12 bases lay in between. DNA for the CDR3: TGTGCCAGCAGTTATTCCGACAGAGCCTATGGCTACACCTTC. Encoded protein: CASSYSDRAYGYTF.

This chain links TRBV14 with TRBJ2-1; 9 bases align to TRBD2. CDR1 is SGHDN and CDR2 is FVKESK in the germline V gene. The CDR3 has 15 amino acids. V gave up 4 bases and J gave up 3 bases; unmatched junction bases: 4. This chain's CDR3 is CASSLSGGYYNEQFF. CDR3 coding DNA: TGTGCCAGCAGCCTTAGCGGGGGATACTACAATGAGCAGTTCTTC.

The chain links TRBV6-6 to TRBJ2-1; D may be TRBD2 (6 bases). V was trimmed by 6 bases and J by 0 bases, leaving 12 bases between them. CDR3 size: 15 residues. Looked up from germline, CDR1 is MNHNY and CDR2 is SVGAGI (reference sequence). The CDR3 coding sequence is TGTGCCAGCAGGCACGGGGGACCCTCCTACAATGAGCAGTTCTTC. Translated: CASRHGGPSYNEQFF.

For the CDR3, the DNA is TGTGCCAGCAGCCACAGGGGAAGCGGCCACAGCTCCTACAATGAGCAGTTCTTC. Amino acid sequence: CASSHRGSGHSSYNEQFF. The V gene is TRBV11-1, the J gene TRBJ2-1, with 7 bases identical to TRBD1. V gave up 5 bases and J gave up 0 bases; unmatched junction bases: 13. Germline loops: CDR1 SGHAT, CDR2 FQDESV (reference sequence). This CDR3 region has 18 residues.

J is TRBJ2-2 and V is TRBV7-3, with 8 bases aligning to TRBD2. The CDR3 length is 16 residues. Germline V gene lookup returns CDR1 SGHTA and CDR2 FQGTGA. After removal of 1 base from V and 5 bases from J, the junction contained 6 bases not matched to a gene. DNA of the CDR3: TGTGCCAGCAGCTTAAAGAAACTAGCGGATACCGGGGAGCTGTTTTTT. It encodes CASSLKKLADTGELFF.

This clone showed up just a few times. The chain combines TRBV7-2 with TRBJ2-7; tentatively, D is TRBD1 (5 bases). Germline values: CDR1 SGHTA, CDR2 FQGNSA. The CDR3 runs 14 residues. V dropped 7 bases and J dropped 4 bases, with 17 bases sitting between them. Written as DNA, the CDR3 is TGTGCCAGCACCTGGGGCCCCCAAGGTTACGAGCAGTACTTC. The encoded protein is CASTWGPQGYEQYF.

The chain uses TRBV7-6 and TRBJ2-5; possible D gene TRBD1, 5 bases. V lost 6 bases and J 2 bases, leaving 19 bases between the germline ends. This CDR3 comprises 16 residues. CDR1 and CDR2 (germline): SGHVS, FNYEAQ. CDR3 sequence (DNA): TGTGCCAGCAGTTCCCTCGCTCCGAAGGGGCAAGAGACCCAGTACTTC. This translates into CASSSLAPKGQETQYF.

V gene TRBV9 combines with J gene TRBJ2-5, with 8 bases identical to TRBD1. This CDR3 has 16 residues. The J segment lost 1 base and the V segment lost 2 bases, leaving 7 bases of the junction unmatched. CDR1 and CDR2 from the germline V gene are SGDLS and YYNGEE. This chain's CDR3 is CASSVQQGGRQETQYF. CDR3 nucleotide sequence: TGTGCCAGCAGCGTGCAACAGGGGGGACGCCAAGAGACCCAGTACTTC.

This chain links TRBV15 with TRBJ2-3; 11 bases are a match to TRBD2. In germline, CDR1 is LNHNV, CDR2 YYDKDF (reference sequence). The CDR3 consists of 18 residues. V lost 1 base and J lost 2; bases outside the gene matches: 8. This CDR3 is CATSRGLAGGPHTDTQYF. The CDR3 DNA follows: TGTGCCACCAGCAGAGGGCTAGCGGGAGGCCCACACACAGATACGCAGTATTTT.

This clone was picked up one time. The chain combines TRBV6-1 with TRBJ2-1; the match to TRBD2 covers 15 bases. The V and J ends lost 6 bases and 9 bases, in that order; junction bases with no gene match: 6. CDR1 is MNHNS, CDR2 SASEGT, per germline. The CDR3 is 15 amino acids. Here the CDR3 reads CASRGTSGGYSEQFF. The CDR3 coding sequence is TGTGCCAGCAGAGGGACTAGCGGGGGGTATAGTGAGCAGTTCTTC.

This chain uses TRBV9 with TRBJ2-7; TRBD2 agrees at 9 bases. Looked up from germline, CDR1 is SGDLS and CDR2 is YYNGEE. Trimming removed 1 base from V and 3 bases from J; junction bases left unmatched: 8. The CDR3 totals 16 residues. CDR3 coding DNA: TGTGCCAGCAGCGTATATCGTAGCGGGAGCTTCTACGAGCAGTACTTC. Protein product: CASSVYRSGSFYEQYF.

The chain carries TRBV28 and TRBJ1-2; 7 bases line up with TRBD1. J gave up 5 bases and V 3 bases, and 6 bases lay outside the gene matches. The CDR3 consists of 14 residues. Per germline, CDR1 MDHEN and CDR2 SYDVKM. The DNA of the CDR3 is TGTGCCAGCAGTTTGACAGGGTTTAGGTATGGCTACACCTTC. Translation gives CASSLTGFRYGYTF.

This chain connects TRBV6-1 to TRBJ2-3, with a tentative D call TRBD1 (6 bases). V was trimmed by 5 bases and J by 2 bases, leaving 11 bases between them. CDR1 is MNHNS and CDR2 is SASEGT in the germline V gene. This CDR3 contains 14 residues. The DNA for the CDR3 is TGTGCCAGCAGTATGAGGGGGACCACAGATACGCAGTATTTT. Protein sequence: CASSMRGTTDTQYF.

This chain links TRBV27 with TRBJ2-7; 7 bases are shared with TRBD2. V dropped 8 bases and J dropped 1; count of bases not matched to a gene: 11. The CDR3 totals 15 residues. The germline V gene encodes CDR1 MNHEY and CDR2 SMNVEV (reference sequence). CDR3 bases: TGTGCCAGCTCAGGTCGGGGCGGGAGTTCCTACGAGCAGTACTTC. Residues: CASSGRGGSSYEQYF.

The CDR3 DNA sequence: TGTGCCAGCTCACCCGCGGGGGCTGATTCACCCCTCCACTTT. It encodes CASSPAGADSPLHF. The gene calls are TRBV18 and TRBJ1-6, with D perhaps TRBD1 (6 bases). Germline V gene data show CDR1 as KGHSH and CDR2 as LQKENI. This CDR3 has 14 amino acids. Trimming took 3 bases from V and 8 from J, leaving 11 bases between them.

The CDR3 region is CASSPPGLGFNEQFF. The CDR3 DNA is TGTGCCAGCAGTCCTCCGGGACTAGGGTTCAATGAGCAGTTCTTC. The chain links TRBV28 to TRBJ2-1, with 8 bases matching TRBD2. The CDR3 extends over 15 amino acids. Germline trimming cut 5 bases from V and 6 bases from J; bases unmatched to any gene: 9. The germline CDR1 and CDR2 sequences are MDHEN and SYDVKM.

The genes are TRBV11-2 and TRBJ2-1; D may be TRBD2 (6 bases). The CDR3 has 17 amino acids. Germline CDR1 reads SGHAT; CDR2 reads FQNNGV. Trimming took 3 bases from V and 8 from J, leaving 23 bases between them. Here the CDR3 DNA reads TGTGCCAGCAGCTTCGGGAGATTCCCCATACCTGTGGATGAGCAGTTCTTC. Its protein is CASSFGRFPIPVDEQFF.

This clone has a single count. The V call is TRBV29-1, the J call TRBJ1-2; D remains unclear. CDR3 size: 13 residues. Germline-derived CDR1 and CDR2 are SQVTM and ANQGSEA. Trimming took off 6 bases at V and 2 bases at J, with 13 bases between the two ends. The CDR3 DNA reads as TGCAGCGTCCCTCCCCGGGAGAACTATGGCTACACCTTC. Protein product: CSVPPRENYGYTF. Complete variable domain (other parts from reference TRBV29-1 and TRBJ1-2): SAVISQKPSRDICQRGTSLTIQCQVDSQVTMMFWYRQQPGQSLTLIATANQGSEATYESGFVIDKFPISRPNLTFSTLTVSNMSPEDSSIYLCSVPPRENYGYTFGSGTRLTVV.

This chain links TRBV19 with TRBJ2-7; possible D gene TRBD1, 7 bases. The CDR3 contains 14 residues. The V gene lost 6 bases and the J gene lost 0 bases, with 12 bases spanning the gap. Germline V gene data show CDR1 as LNHDA and CDR2 as SQIVND (reference sequence). The CDR3 loop reads CASSRQGLSYEQYF. The CDR3 nucleotides read TGTGCCAGTAGCCGACAGGGACTCTCCTACGAGCAGTACTTC.

The gene calls are TRBV29-1 and TRBJ1-2, with TRBD1 identical over 10 bases. From germline, CDR1 is SQVTM and CDR2 ANQGSEA. Germline trimming cut 3 bases from V and 5 bases from J; bases unmatched to any gene: 9. CDR3 length: 15 amino acids. The CDR3 nucleotides read TGCAGCGTTGACGAGACAGGGGGCTTGAGATATGGCTACACCTTC. It is translated as CSVDETGGLRYGYTF. The whole variable domain, filled in from reference TRBV29-1 and TRBJ1-2, reads SAVISQKPSRDICQRGTSLTIQCQVDSQVTMMFWYRQQPGQSLTLIATANQGSEATYESGFVIDKFPISRPNLTFSTLTVSNMSPEDSSIYLCSVDETGGLRYGYTFGSGTRLTVV.